A single sample is the source of the 24 T cell receptor beta chains below, sequenced in a study of CD8+CD57+ T cells in acquired aplastic anemia (dated by TCRdb to the late 2010s). Instrument on record: Illumina HiSeq 2000. TCR beta VDJ combination and CDR3 sequence profiling used genomic DNA as the template. TCRdb trimmed the raw reads at Q25, called clones with MiXCR and kept productive beta chains. Every entry covers one CDR3 protein and lists the most common genes and DNA from its rows. This sample gives hundreds of thousands of distinct CDR3 sequences in total; roughly 80% of them show up just once. The top ten hold approximately 40% of the sample. Expansion of CD8+CD57+ cells had been shown by flow cytometry in the patients chosen for sequencing. Sequences were obtained from sorted CD4+, CD8+, or CD8+CD57+ T cells (not recorded which) from PBMCs. Receptors originate from a human donor with aplastic anemia.

This clonotype was counted a few times. The gene calls are TRBV7-8 and TRBJ2-7; D perhaps matches TRBD2 (6 bases). The germline gives CDR1 SGHVS, CDR2 FQNEAQ. The CDR3 has 14 residues. V lost 5 bases and J lost 8, with 19 bases in between. The CDR3 protein is CASSVPGVPDKQYF. For the CDR3, the DNA is TGTGCCAGCAGCGTACCGGGAGTTCCCGACAAGCAGTACTTC.

As to this clonotype: Because it lacks the conserved phenylalanine or tryptophan at the end, this CDR3 is likely a read error. The rearrangement joins TRBV5-6 to TRBJ2-5; D possibly corresponds to TRBD2 (5 bases). The germline V gene has CDR1 SGHDT and CDR2 YYEEEE. CDR3 size: 15 residues. With 4 bases removed from V and 11 bases from J, the gap between germline ends came to 24 bases. DNA of the CDR3: TGTGCCAGCAGCCCCGTTGACGGGATCGAGGATACGCAGTACTCC. It translates to CASSPVDGIEDTQYS.

This chain uses TRBV7-4 with TRBJ1-2; weak D call: TRBD1 (5 bases). Trimming left V 5 bases short and J 14 bases short, with 27 bases between. The CDR3 has 15 residues. Germline CDR1 is SGHVT and CDR2 is SQSDAQ. CDR3 coding DNA: TGTGCCAGCAGCGGAGCGGGGGACCCGAATACGCGGTATACCTTC. Translating gives CASSGAGDPNTRYTF.

The chain uses TRBV10-3 and TRBJ2-5, with 8 positions matching TRBD2. This CDR3 is built from 14 residues. CDR1 and CDR2 from the germline V gene are ENHRY and SYGVKD. Trimming cost V 6 bases and J 11 bases; bases outside gene matches: 14. The CDR3 reads CAISVGSGEDTQYF. CDR3 sequence (DNA): TGTGCCATCAGCGTGGGTAGCGGGGAGGATACGCAGTACTTC.

This clonotype occurred once. The rearrangement links TRBV7-9 to TRBJ1-1; D gene ambiguous. The V end lost 1 base, the J end lost 5 bases, and 14 bases lay between the germline ends. The CDR3 is 15 residues long. Germline-derived CDR1 and CDR2 are SEHNR and FQNEAQ (reference sequence). Here the CDR3 DNA reads TGTGCCAGCAGCTTAGAGCTGAGAGGCAAGACTGAAGCTTTCTTT. It translates to CASSLELRGKTEAFF.

This rearrangement joins TRBV6-6 to TRBJ2-2, with 8 bases aligning to TRBD2. CDR3 length equals 15 residues. Germline V gives CDR1 MNHNY, CDR2 SVGAGI (reference sequence). The V gene end was trimmed by 2 bases and the J gene end by 7 bases; junction bases not matched to a gene: 6. The CDR3 nucleotides are TGTGCCAGCAGTTACGATACAGCGGGGGTCGGGGAGCTGTTTTTT. It yields the protein CASSYDTAGVGELFF.

This clonotype was picked up one time. The chain joins TRBV7-9 to TRBJ2-3, with TRBD2 as a possible D gene (6 bases). The CDR3 sequence is 15 residues long. The ends were cut back, 7 bases at V and 4 bases at J, with 18 bases in the middle. In germline, CDR1 is SEHNR, CDR2 FQNEAQ (reference sequence). CDR3 in amino acids: CASKINGGKADTQYF. CDR3 bases: TGTGCCAGCAAGATAAACGGGGGAAAGGCAGATACGCAGTATTTT.

This clonotype was seen once. The chain carries TRBV7-3 and TRBJ2-6, with 10 bases that match TRBD2. The CDR3 totals 16 residues. The V and J ends lost 5 bases and 8 bases, in that order; junction bases with no gene match: 9. CDR1 is SGHTA and CDR2 is FQGTGA in the germline V gene. CDR3 nucleotides: TGTGCCAGCAGCCGAGCGAAGCGGGGGGGGTCCAACGTCCTGACTTTC. This codes for CASSRAKRGGSNVLTF.

The chain is built from TRBV2 and TRBJ2-3, with D perhaps assigned TRBD1 or TRBD2 (5 bases each). The CDR3 loop spans 14 amino acids. In germline, CDR1 is SNHLY, CDR2 FYNNEI. Trimming took 8 bases from V and 4 from J, leaving 16 bases between them. CDR3 in amino acids: CASGDGVIADTQYF. DNA of the CDR3: TGTGCCAGCGGGGACGGGGTTATAGCAGATACGCAGTATTTT.

Remarks on this clonotype: A junction end diverges from the germline sequence, so it may reflect a read error. The chain recombines TRBV2 with TRBJ2-7; D uncertain. Germline V lookup: CDR1 SNHLY, CDR2 FYNNEI. CDR3 length: 15 amino acids. The CDR3 DNA reads TGTGCCAGCAGTGAGCGAGAGCCCCTACTGTACGAGCTGGACTTC. It is translated as CASSEREPLLYELDF.

Turning to this clonotype: Since no conserved phenylalanine or tryptophan closes the CDR3, a read error is the likely cause. The limits of the CDR3 on the DNA are not certain, so only TCRdb's listed CDR3 is given. The V call is TRBV2, the J call TRBJ2-3; TRBD1 is the table's D call and was not checked against the DNA. CDR1 is SNHLY, CDR2 FYNNEI, per germline. The CDR3 is 14 residues long, counting both termini. The CDR3 sequence: CASSVGSGPQYHYS.

As regards this clonotype: The junction departs from germline at one end; a sequencing error may be responsible. Here the CDR3 DNA reads TGTGCCAGCAGCTGGGCGGATGGTCCCAATGCGCAGTTTTTT. Translated, it gives CASSWADGPNAQFF. The V and J genes are TRBV2 and TRBJ2-3; D is uncertain. This CDR3 region has 14 residues. CDR1 and CDR2 from the germline V gene are SNHLY and FYNNEI.

J is TRBJ2-1 and V is TRBV11-2, with TRBD2 identical over 8 bases. CDR1 SGHAT and CDR2 FQNNGV come from the germline V gene. This CDR3 is 17 amino acids long. The V and J ends lost 6 bases and 8 bases, in that order; junction bases with no gene match: 18. CDR3 nucleotide sequence: TGTGCCAGCAGGCGAAGACAACTAGCGGACGGAGGCGATGAGCAGTTCTTC. Translation: CASRRRQLADGGDEQFF.

A note on this clonotype: The junction departs from the called germline gene at one end, perhaps through a read error. This CDR3 is CASSPVHGNEETQF. As DNA, the CDR3 is TGTGCCAGCAGCCCCGTTCACGGGAACGAGGAGACGCAGTTC. V and J are TRBV7-3 and TRBJ2-7; a possible D gene is TRBD2 (5 bases). Germline loops: CDR1 SGHTA, CDR2 FQGTGA. The CDR3 totals 14 residues.

Of note for this clonotype: At one end, the junction sequence differs from germline, possibly due to a read error. This chain uses TRBV13 with TRBJ1-2; 7 positions agree with TRBD1. Germline CDR1 reads PRHDT; CDR2 reads FYEKMQ (reference sequence). The CDR3 sequence is 14 residues long. The CDR3 nucleotides read TGTGCCAGCAGTCGCAACAGGGGCTACTATGGCTGCACCTTC. The encoded protein is CASSRNRGYYGCTF. Looking up the rest from reference TRBV13 and TRBJ1-2 gives the full variable domain: AAGVIQSPRHLIKEKRETATLKCYPIPRHDTVYWYQQGPGQDPQFLISFYEKMQSDKGSIPDRFSAQQFSDYHSELNMSSLELGDSALYFCASSRNRGYYGCTFGSGTRLTVV.

Of note for this clonotype: It is likely a read error, because the conserved phenylalanine at the end of the CDR3 is missing. It is unclear where the CDR3 begins or ends on the DNA, so no DNA is shown, and the CDR3 is as TCRdb lists it. The chain has TRBV2 and TRBJ2-1; the listed D gene, TRBD1, was not tested against the DNA. From its first to its last residue, the CDR3 has 16 amino acids. Germline-derived CDR1 and CDR2 are SNHLY and FYNNEI. The CDR3 sequence is CASGDGGANTQYFRPG.

The chain couples TRBV10-1 to TRBJ2-7; possibly TRBD1 or TRBD2 for D (5 bases each). Per the germline V gene, CDR1 is WNHNN and CDR2 is SYGVQD (reference sequence). V was trimmed by 4 bases and J by 1 base, leaving 17 bases between them. CDR3 length: 16 amino acids. The CDR3 bases are TGCGCCAGCAGTGGCTTTCTCCGGGACCGGTCCTACGAGCAGTACTTC. It codes for CASSGFLRDRSYEQYF.

The rearrangement uses TRBV7-2 and TRBJ2-7, with D possibly matching TRBD2 (6 bases). The CDR3 is 14 amino acids. CDR1 is SGHTA, CDR2 FQGNSA, per germline. The ends were cut back, 0 bases at V and 9 bases at J, with 15 bases in the middle. The CDR3 DNA follows: TGTGCCAGCAGCTTAGCGCGGGGTCCCGATACGCAGTACGTC. It is translated as CASSLARGPDTQYV.

Worth noting for this clonotype: A read error is likely, as this CDR3 ends without the conserved phenylalanine or tryptophan. The limits of the CDR3 on the DNA are not certain, so only TCRdb's listed CDR3 is given. CDR3: CASGEGGGDTGDL. This chain joins TRBV7-3 and TRBJ2-3; TRBD2 is the table's D call, not checked against the DNA. Germline assignment: CDR1 SGHTA and CDR2 FQGTGA. With termini counted, the CDR3 has 13 amino acids.

This rearrangement joins TRBV20-1 to TRBJ1-2; D may be TRBD1 (5 bases). V dropped 2 bases and J dropped 3 bases, with 13 bases sitting between them. Germline values: CDR1 DFQATT, CDR2 SNEGSKA (reference sequence). The CDR3 is made up of 14 amino acids. The CDR3 coding sequence is TGCAGTGCTAGATTAGCTGGGGGGGACTATGGCTACACCTTC. Its protein is CSARLAGGDYGYTF.

V gene TRBV7-2 combines with J gene TRBJ2-7; D is unresolved. Germline V gene data show CDR1 as SGHTA and CDR2 as FQGNSA. CDR3 length: 12 amino acids. V lost 5 bases and J lost 2, with 7 bases in between. The CDR3 region has the DNA TGTGCCAGCAGCCCCGGACCCTACGAGCAGTACTTC. This gives the protein CASSPGPYEQYF.

A few counts support this clonotype. This rearrangement joins TRBV29-1 to TRBJ1-1; D is possibly TRBD1 (5 bases). The CDR3 is 17 residues long. Trimming removed 3 bases from V and 0 bases from J, with 20 bases in between. CDR1 SQVTM and CDR2 ANQGSEA come from the germline V gene. The DNA of the CDR3 is TGCAGCGTTGATTCCAGGGTGGGTTTCGGTCTGAACACTGAAGCTTTCTTT. Protein sequence: CSVDSRVGFGLNTEAFF.

The chain employs TRBV7-2 and TRBJ1-4; the match to TRBD1 covers 9 bases. Per the germline V gene, CDR1 is SGHTA and CDR2 is FQGNSA. With 4 bases clipped from V and 8 bases from J, the junction kept 5 bases outside the gene matches. The CDR3 spans 14 residues. Here the CDR3 DNA reads TGTGCCAGCAGCTCCACAGGGGGCTACGAAAAACTGTTTTTT. Protein product: CASSSTGGYEKLFF.

The chain combines TRBV9 with TRBJ2-1; weak D call: TRBD2 (6 bases). V was clipped by 1 base and J by 10 bases, with 21 bases between them. The germline V gene has CDR1 SGDLS and CDR2 YYNGEE. The CDR3 runs to 16 residues. The CDR3 sequence: CASSVQQSGYNEEQFF. The DNA for the CDR3 is TGTGCCAGCAGCGTACAACAAAGCGGGTACAATGAGGAGCAGTTCTTC.